Listed below are T cell receptor beta chains from one sample, sequenced in a study of vaccination effects on CD4 cells after COVID-19. The assay was immunoSEQ multiplex PCR, and TCRdb's table has in-frame clones only and misses some. The table has some 41,000 clones, around 78% seen once. Which antigens these TCRs recognize remains unknown. The sequencing used CD4+ T cells from PBMCs cultured with SARS-CoV-2 spike peptides, collected before COVID-19 vaccination. The receptor set was obtained from a human donor who received a COVID-19 vaccine. CDR3s include the opening cysteine and the closing phenylalanine or tryptophan. The order of the fields is V gene, D gene, J gene, CDR3 protein. D genes are given only for firm matches.

TRBV6-5	TRBD1	TRBJ1-2	CASSYSDRGNYGYTF
TRBV14	-	TRBJ1-6	CASSPHLGGVNSPLHF
TRBV25-1	TRBD1	TRBJ1-5	CASSSTGGSQPQHF
TRBV5-1	-	TRBJ1-6	CASSSTPGGGDNSPLHF
TRBV24-1	TRBD1	TRBJ1-1	CATSAGGHTEAFF
TRBV3-1/TRBV3-2	-	TRBJ2-3	CASSHYTTDTQYF
TRBV10-3	TRBD1	TRBJ2-3	CAISAQGQGTDTQYF
TRBV5-1	-	TRBJ1-1	CASSWNGPTEAFF
TRBV29-1	-	TRBJ2-3	CSVEGAATLSTDTQYF
TRBV28	TRBD1	TRBJ1-2	CASSLTGDGYTF
TRBV5-1	-	TRBJ2-5	CASSLLYSGDPYTQETQYF
TRBV30	-	TRBJ1-6	CAWSPDRGSSYNSPLHF
TRBV5-4	-	TRBJ2-1	CASSSKSVGANEQFF
TRBV7-9	-	TRBJ2-4	CASSPNSIQYF
TRBV15	-	TRBJ2-2	CATSILRGNTGELFF
TRBV12-3/TRBV12-4	-	TRBJ1-5	CASKLGHLTPQHF
TRBV18	TRBD2	TRBJ2-5	CASSPFRGVQETQYF
TRBV29-1	TRBD2	TRBJ2-3	CSVEDRIAGDTDTQYF
TRBV6-5	-	TRBJ2-4	CASSSALGAKNIQYF
TRBV12-1	-	TRBJ1-2	CASSFRGYYGYTF
TRBV6-5	TRBD1	TRBJ1-2	CASIGTGRTYGYTF
TRBV7-2	-	TRBJ1-5	CASSRQANQPQHF
TRBV2	TRBD1	TRBJ2-2	CASRGQGAKELFF
TRBV19	-	TRBJ1-1	CASSTRQSGPTEAFF
TRBV2	-	TRBJ1-1	CASSRGGNTEAFF
TRBV7-2	-	TRBJ1-2	CASSQGGSLNYGYTF
TRBV5-1	TRBD1	TRBJ2-1	CASSPEQGFSYNEQFF
TRBV6-5	-	TRBJ1-4	CASRASAFNEKLFF
TRBV9	TRBD2	TRBJ2-1	CASSLAGDSYNEQFF
TRBV7-2	TRBD2	TRBJ2-3	CASSSPGTSGGAQYF
TRBV7-2	TRBD2	TRBJ2-1	CASSAFGTSGYNEQFF
TRBV7-7	TRBD1	TRBJ2-1	CASSQRTDRVAYNEQFF
TRBV5-1	-	TRBJ1-4	CASSPDTTNEKLFF
TRBV15	TRBD1	TRBJ1-1	CATSRENRGRTEAFF
TRBV5-1	-	TRBJ2-5	CASSGGQGKETQYF
TRBV20-1	-	TRBJ1-2	CSAIPSAGYTF
TRBV28	-	TRBJ2-5	CASSIHSGTKETQYF
TRBV6-4	-	TRBJ2-6	CASSDSRRSGANVLTF
TRBV4-1	TRBD1	TRBJ1-1	CASSQVVILTAGGRTEAFF
TRBV5-1	TRBD2	TRBJ2-3	CASSLGTSGGPTDTQYF
TRBV5-1	-	TRBJ1-5	CASSPDEGNQPQHF
TRBV29-1	TRBD1	TRBJ1-1	CSAVQGNGLGTEAFF
TRBV7-3	-	TRBJ1-6	CASSPVSGTPLHF
TRBV7-9	TRBD1	TRBJ1-2	CASSPTGGSFRSGYTF
TRBV24-1	-	TRBJ2-1	CATSDLGGGSYNEQFF
TRBV6-5	-	TRBJ2-5	CASSYATGPQVTQYF
TRBV27	TRBD1	TRBJ2-2	CASSLLTGAKAGELFF
TRBV5-1	-	TRBJ1-2	CASSSGTDNYGYTF
TRBV4-3	TRBD2	TRBJ2-5	CASSQVGAGNQETQYF
TRBV6-1	-	TRBJ2-5	CASSVWSQGLRGTQYF
TRBV7-8	-	TRBJ2-2	CASSRSWDQSTGELFF
TRBV6-5	-	TRBJ1-6	CASSYSKQGSGSPLHF
TRBV6-5	TRBD1	TRBJ1-1	CASSPRTGLAFF
TRBV18	-	TRBJ2-5	CASSPSRGETQYF